This entry describes one T cell receptor (beta chain). Its antigen remains unknown. These data come from a study of beta chain features in type 1 diabetes. Turning to the study itself: Healthy donors, compared against patients, showed similar age, gender and cell yields. Regarding the study as a whole: Sequencing used cDNA, and cells with high TCR expression could therefore be over-represented. Patients with Type 1 diabetes showed moderately but significantly shorter TCRB CDR3s in all four CD4+ subsets.

Sorting produced populations that all topped 98% purity. This CDR3 contains 16 residues. V was clipped by 3 bases and J by 8 bases; unmatched bases: 18. Germline CDR1 is SQVTM and CDR2 is ANQGSEA. Since all of the isolated RNA was reverse transcribed, expressed TCRB transcripts were what got sequenced. Repertoires were generated with immunoSEQ multiplex PCR, while TCRdb's copy carries only in-frame clones and drops some. The sample lists approximately 160,000 clones, approximately 62% occurring once. The chain joins TRBV29-1 to TRBJ1-2, with 7 bases lining up with TRBD1. The receptor was derived from a man aged 30 to 39 with type 1 diabetes. The sequencing sample was made of naive CD4+ T cells from blood. CDR3 sequence: CSVDNLRWGQRLGYTF. The CDR3 bases are TGCAGCGTTGACAATTTACGATGGGGACAGCGTTTGGGCTACACCTTC. Based on the CDR3 plus reference TRBV29-1 and TRBJ1-2, the full variable domain is SAVISQKPSRDICQRGTSLTIQCQVDSQVTMMFWYRQQPGQSLTLIATANQGSEATYESGFVIDKFPISRPNLTFSTLTVSNMSPEDSSIYLCSVDNLRWGQRLGYTFGSGTRLTVV.